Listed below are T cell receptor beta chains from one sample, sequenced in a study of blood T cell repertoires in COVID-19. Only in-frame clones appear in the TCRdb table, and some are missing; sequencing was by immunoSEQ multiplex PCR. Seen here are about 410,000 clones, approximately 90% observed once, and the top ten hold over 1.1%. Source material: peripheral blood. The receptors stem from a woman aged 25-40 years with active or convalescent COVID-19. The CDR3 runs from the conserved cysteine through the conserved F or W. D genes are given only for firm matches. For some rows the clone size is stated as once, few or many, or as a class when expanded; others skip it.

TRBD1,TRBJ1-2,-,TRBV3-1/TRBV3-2,CASSHGQGNDGYTF,TGTGCCAGCAGCCATGGACAGGGGAACGATGGCTACACCTTC
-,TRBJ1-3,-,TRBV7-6,CASSEDGGTRNTIYF,TGTGCCAGCAGCGAGGATGGGGGGACCCGAAACACCATATATTTT
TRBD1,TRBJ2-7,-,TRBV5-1,CATRQGQGSSYEQYF,TGCGCCACCCGGCAGGGACAGGGAAGCTCCTACGAGCAGTACTTC
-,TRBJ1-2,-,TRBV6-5,CASPSGSDYGYTF,TGTGCCAGTCCCTCGGGTTCCGACTATGGCTACACCTTC
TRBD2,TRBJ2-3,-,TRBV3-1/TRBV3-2,CASSRVAGGPVGTDTQYF,TGTGCCAGCAGCCGGGTAGCGGGGGGGCCTGTGGGAACAGATACGCAGTATTTT
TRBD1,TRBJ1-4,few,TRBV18,CASSPQGVPEKLFF,TGTGCCAGCTCACCTCAGGGGGTTCCTGAAAAACTGTTTTTT
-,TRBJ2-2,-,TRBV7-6,CASSLNRLEQPNTGELFF,TGTGCCAGCAGCTTAAATAGGTTGGAACAGCCGAACACCGGGGAGCTGTTTTTT
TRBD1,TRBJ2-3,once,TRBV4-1,CASSQDGPGGWVGTDTQYF,TGCGCCAGCAGCCAAGATGGCCCAGGGGGCTGGGTCGGCACAGATACGCAGTATTTT
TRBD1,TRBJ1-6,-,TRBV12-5,CASGLRTDRINSPLHF,TGTGCTAGTGGTCTTCGTACGGACAGGATTAATTCACCCCTCCACTTT
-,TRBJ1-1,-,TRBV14,CASSQDLLANTEAFF,TGTGCCAGCAGCCAAGATCTTTTGGCGAACACTGAAGCTTTCTTT
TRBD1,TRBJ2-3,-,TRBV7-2,CASSLDRNTDTQYF,TGTGCCAGCAGCCTGGACAGGAACACAGATACGCAGTATTTT
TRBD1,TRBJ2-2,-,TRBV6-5,CASSITGGTTGELFF,TGTGCCAGCAGCATTACAGGGGGCACCACCGGGGAGCTGTTTTTT
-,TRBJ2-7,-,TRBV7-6,CASSLAGGGLAYEQYF,TGTGCCAGCAGCTTAGCTGGTGGAGGACTCGCCTACGAGCAGTACTTC
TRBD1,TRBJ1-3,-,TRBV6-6,CASRRQGEGGYISGNTIYF,TGTGCCAGCAGGCGACAGGGGGAAGGAGGTTATATCTCTGGAAACACCATATATTTT
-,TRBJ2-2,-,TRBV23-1,CASRMGEGELFF,TGCGCCAGCAGGATGGGCGAAGGGGAGCTGTTTTTT
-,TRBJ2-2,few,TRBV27,CASSSGQMNTGELFF,TGTGCCAGCAGTTCCGGACAGATGAACACCGGGGAGCTGTTTTTT
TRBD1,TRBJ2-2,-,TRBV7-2,CASSVPRQGANTGELFF,TGTGCCAGCAGCGTTCCTCGGCAGGGGGCGAACACCGGGGAGCTGTTTTTT
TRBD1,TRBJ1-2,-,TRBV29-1,CSARQGAGYGYTF,TGCAGCGCCAGACAGGGAGCGGGCTATGGCTACACCTTC
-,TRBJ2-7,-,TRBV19,CASSFGGGSYEQYF,TGTGCCAGTAGTTTCGGGGGTGGCTCCTACGAGCAGTACTTC
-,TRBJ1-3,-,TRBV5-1,CASSFPGRGNTIYF,TGCGCCAGCAGCTTCCCAGGGCGCGGAAACACCATATATTTT
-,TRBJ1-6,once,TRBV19,CASSNQGDSPLHF,TGTGCCAGTAGTAACCAGGGCGATTCACCCCTCCACTTT
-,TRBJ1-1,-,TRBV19,CASSMDSGLAEAFF,TGTGCCAGTAGTATGGATTCGGGACTCGCTGAAGCTTTCTTT
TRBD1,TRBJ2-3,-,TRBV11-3,CASSQGTGETDTQYF,TGTGCCAGCAGCCAAGGGACAGGGGAGACAGATACGCAGTATTTT
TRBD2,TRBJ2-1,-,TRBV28,CASSTGTSGSNEQFF,TGTGCCAGCAGTACCGGGACTAGCGGGAGCAATGAGCAGTTCTTC
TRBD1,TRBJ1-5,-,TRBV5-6,CASTKAGGGQPQHF,TGTGCCAGCACTAAGGCAGGGGGCGGCCAGCCCCAGCATTTT
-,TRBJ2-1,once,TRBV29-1,CSAEGRAPLNNEQFF,TGCAGCGCAGAGGGTAGGGCGCCTTTAAACAATGAGCAGTTCTTC
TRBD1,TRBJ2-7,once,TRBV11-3,CASSQSTGYEQYF,TGTGCCAGCAGCCAATCGACAGGGTACGAGCAGTACTTC
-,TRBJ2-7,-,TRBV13,CASSFGGRGGLSYEQYF,TGTGCCAGCAGCTTTGGGGGGCGCGGGGGCCTTTCCTACGAGCAGTACTTC
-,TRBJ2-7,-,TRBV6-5,CASSYGEDSYEQYF,TGTGCCAGCAGTTACGGGGAGGACTCGTACGAGCAGTACTTC
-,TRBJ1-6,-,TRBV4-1,CASSHNPGDLTPLHF,TGCGCCAGCAGCCATAATCCCGGGGATTTGACACCCCTCCACTTT
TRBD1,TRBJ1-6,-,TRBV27,CASRRSWDSFSSPLHF,TGTGCCAGCAGACGTTCTTGGGACAGCTTCAGTTCACCCCTCCACTTT
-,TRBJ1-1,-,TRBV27,CASSLSTTGKAFF,TGTGCCAGCAGTTTATCGACAACAGGGAAAGCTTTCTTT
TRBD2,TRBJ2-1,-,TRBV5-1,CASSPSGTTYNEQFF,TGCGCCAGCAGCCCCTCCGGGACTACGTACAATGAGCAGTTCTTC
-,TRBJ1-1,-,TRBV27,CASSGQTGSTEAFF,TGTGCCAGCAGTGGTCAGACAGGAAGCACTGAAGCTTTCTTT
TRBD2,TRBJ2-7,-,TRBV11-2,CASSLDLRRGIPYEQYF,TGTGCCAGCAGCTTAGATCTCCGGCGGGGGATACCCTACGAGCAGTACTTC
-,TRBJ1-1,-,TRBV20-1,CSASRAQGRNTEAFF,TGCAGTGCTAGTAGGGCCCAAGGGAGGAACACTGAAGCTTTCTTT
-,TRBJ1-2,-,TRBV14,CASSQVGANYGYTF,TGTGCCAGCAGCCAAGTAGGGGCTAACTATGGCTACACCTTC
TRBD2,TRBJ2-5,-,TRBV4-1,CASSIAGGETQYF,TGCGCCAGCAGCATAGCGGGAGGGGAGACCCAGTACTTC
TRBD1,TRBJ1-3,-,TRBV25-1,CASRGQGALSGNTIYF,TGTGCCAGCAGGGGCCAGGGGGCTCTCTCTGGAAACACCATATATTTT
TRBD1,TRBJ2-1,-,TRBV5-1,CASSHDRGIYNEQFF,TGCGCCAGCAGCCACGACAGGGGAATCTACAATGAGCAGTTCTTC
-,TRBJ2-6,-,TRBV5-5,CASSLSTVSSGANVLTF,TGTGCCAGCAGCTTGTCGACAGTAAGCTCTGGGGCCAACGTCCTGACTTTC